This is a list of T cell receptor beta chains from one sample in a study of cytomegalovirus exposure and HLA in healthy donors. Generated by immunoSEQ multiplex PCR, the TCRdb table keeps only in-frame clones and is missing some. The sample carries under 150,000 clones, approximately 70% recorded once. Sequenced sample: PBMCs. Receptors were obtained from a human donor in good health. Each CDR3 is given without its conserved first and last residue. A D gene is named only where the DNA matches it firmly.

D gene: .
V gene: TRBV6-5
CDR3 protein: ASSPLGGDTEAF

D gene: .
V gene: TRBV2
CDR3 protein: AGRAGANTEAF

D gene: .
V gene: TRBV4-1
CDR3 protein: ASSQERGGGSPLH

D gene: TRBD2
V gene: TRBV11-3
CDR3 protein: ASSLGGGPNYEQY

D gene: TRBD2
V gene: TRBV28
CDR3 protein: ASSVSRGGGNEQF

D gene: TRBD1
V gene: TRBV19
CDR3 protein: ASSTDREAEAF

D gene: TRBD1
V gene: TRBV7-7
CDR3 protein: ASSSGTGDEQF

D gene: TRBD1
V gene: TRBV7-2
CDR3 protein: ASSTGQGAQETQY

D gene: .
V gene: TRBV7-9
CDR3 protein: ASSFGEGPGRYGYT

D gene: .
V gene: TRBV5-6
CDR3 protein: ASSFADTGTEAF

D gene: .
V gene: TRBV27
CDR3 protein: ASSNPGTYEQY

D gene: .
V gene: TRBV27
CDR3 protein: ASSIGRDQPQH

D gene: .
V gene: TRBV19
CDR3 protein: ASSFRNQPQH

D gene: .
V gene: TRBV28
CDR3 protein: ASSLAGAGESNEQF

D gene: .
V gene: TRBV27
CDR3 protein: ASSLLGGPPVTQY

D gene: .
V gene: TRBV9
CDR3 protein: ASSETIVSYNEQF

D gene: .
V gene: TRBV5-1
CDR3 protein: ASSLGTFNLASTDTQY

D gene: TRBD1
V gene: TRBV6-1
CDR3 protein: ASSPQGASYEQY

D gene: .
V gene: TRBV11-2
CDR3 protein: ASSRDSPLH

D gene: .
V gene: TRBV29-1
CDR3 protein: SVGEGGPSYEQY

D gene: TRBD1
V gene: TRBV10-3
CDR3 protein: AIRDRGNSPLH

D gene: .
V gene: TRBV20-1
CDR3 protein: SALSGPTQY

D gene: .
V gene: TRBV9
CDR3 protein: ASSVGPRGVYEQY

D gene: .
V gene: TRBV4-1
CDR3 protein: ASSHSPISGTDTGELF

D gene: .
V gene: TRBV7-9
CDR3 protein: ASSSRPSYEQY

D gene: .
V gene: TRBV21-1
CDR3 protein: ASSPPTGGAQPQH

D gene: .
V gene: TRBV5-4
CDR3 protein: ASSAFVGGRTDTQY

D gene: .
V gene: TRBV28
CDR3 protein: ASSLGGENYGYT

D gene: TRBD1
V gene: TRBV5-1
CDR3 protein: ASSLDVGQGNYGYT

D gene: .
V gene: TRBV4-1
CDR3 protein: ASSQPLGRGVEQY

D gene: .
V gene: TRBV25-1
CDR3 protein: ASSEFNQGKETQY

D gene: TRBD1
V gene: TRBV5-1
CDR3 protein: ASSSTGGLEQY

D gene: .
V gene: TRBV7-9
CDR3 protein: ASSLAPGKGYT

D gene: .
V gene: TRBV2
CDR3 protein: ASSESRTQNEKLF

D gene: TRBD2
V gene: TRBV4-2
CDR3 protein: ASSQDTLIAGGNEQF

D gene: .
V gene: TRBV4-1
CDR3 protein: ASSQGLGARPYEQY

D gene: TRBD1
V gene: TRBV6-5
CDR3 protein: ASSYIDRAKKLF

D gene: .
V gene: TRBV14
CDR3 protein: ASSHFLSYEQY

D gene: .
V gene: TRBV7-9
CDR3 protein: ASSPISGGDEQF

D gene: TRBD1
V gene: TRBV29-1
CDR3 protein: SVELTTRDRGYNEQF

D gene: TRBD2
V gene: TRBV30
CDR3 protein: AWEVTSVPTQY

D gene: TRBD1
V gene: TRBV7-9
CDR3 protein: ASSLDWTGSNEQF

D gene: TRBD1
V gene: TRBV6-5
CDR3 protein: ASSYGGQGNEQY